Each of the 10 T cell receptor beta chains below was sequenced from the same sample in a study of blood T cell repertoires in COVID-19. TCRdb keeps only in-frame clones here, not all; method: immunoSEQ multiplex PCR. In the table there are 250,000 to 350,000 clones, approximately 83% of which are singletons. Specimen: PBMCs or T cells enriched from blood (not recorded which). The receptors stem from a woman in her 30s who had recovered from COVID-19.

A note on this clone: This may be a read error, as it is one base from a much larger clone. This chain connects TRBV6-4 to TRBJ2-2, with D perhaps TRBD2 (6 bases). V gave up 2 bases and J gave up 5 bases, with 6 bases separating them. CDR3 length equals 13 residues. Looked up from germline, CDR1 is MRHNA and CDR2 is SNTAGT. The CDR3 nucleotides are TGTGCCAGCAGTGACCGGGAGACCGGGGAGCTGTTTTTT. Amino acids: CASSDRETGELFF.

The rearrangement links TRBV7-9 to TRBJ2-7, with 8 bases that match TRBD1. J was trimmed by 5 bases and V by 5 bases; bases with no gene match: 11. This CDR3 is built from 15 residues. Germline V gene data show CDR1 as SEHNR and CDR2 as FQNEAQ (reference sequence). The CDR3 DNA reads TGTGCCAGCAGCACTCGACAGGGGAAGTTGGACGAGCAGTACTTC. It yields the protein CASSTRQGKLDEQYF.

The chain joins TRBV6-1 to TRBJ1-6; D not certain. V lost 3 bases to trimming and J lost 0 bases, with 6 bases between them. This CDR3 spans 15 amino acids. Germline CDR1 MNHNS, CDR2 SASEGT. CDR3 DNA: TGTGCCAGCAGTGACAGAAGCTCCTATAATTCACCCCTCCACTTT. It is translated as CASSDRSSYNSPLHF.

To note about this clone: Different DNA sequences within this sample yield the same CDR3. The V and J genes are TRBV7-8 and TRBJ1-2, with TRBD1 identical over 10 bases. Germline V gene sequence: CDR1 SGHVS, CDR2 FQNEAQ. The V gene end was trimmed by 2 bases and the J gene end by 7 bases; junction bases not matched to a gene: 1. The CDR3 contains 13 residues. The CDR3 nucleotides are TGTGCCAGCAGCTTAAGGACAGGGGGTGGCTACACCTTC. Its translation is CASSLRTGGGYTF.

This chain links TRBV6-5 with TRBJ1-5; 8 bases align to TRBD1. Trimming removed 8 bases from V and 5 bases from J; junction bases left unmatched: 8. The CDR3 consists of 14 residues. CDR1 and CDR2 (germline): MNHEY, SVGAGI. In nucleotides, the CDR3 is TGTGCCAGCGCCCGCAGGGGGCTCGATCAGCCCCAGCATTTT. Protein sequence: CASARRGLDQPQHF.

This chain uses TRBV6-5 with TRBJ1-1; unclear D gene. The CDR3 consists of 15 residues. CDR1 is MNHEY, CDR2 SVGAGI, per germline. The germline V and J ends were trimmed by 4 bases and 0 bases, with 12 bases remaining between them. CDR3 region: CASSSFQALNTEAFF. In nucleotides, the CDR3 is TGTGCCAGCAGTTCATTCCAGGCTCTGAACACTGAAGCTTTCTTT.

CDR3 sequence (DNA): TGTGCCAGTAGTAGGGGGAGGCCGGAAGGCTACACCTTC. It encodes CASSRGRPEGYTF. The chain has TRBV19 and TRBJ1-2; perhaps TRBD1 as D (5 bases). The CDR3 length is 13 residues. Germline lookup yields CDR1 LNHDA and CDR2 SQIVND (reference sequence). Trimming shortened V by 4 bases and J by 8 bases, and 14 bases separated the two germline ends. Filled out from reference TRBV19 and TRBJ1-2, the complete variable domain reads DGGITQSPKYLFRKEGQNVTLSCEQNLNHDAMYWYRQDPGQGLRLIYYSQIVNDFQKGDIAEGYSVSREKKESFPLTVTSAQKNPTAFYLCASSRGRPEGYTFGSGTRLTVV.

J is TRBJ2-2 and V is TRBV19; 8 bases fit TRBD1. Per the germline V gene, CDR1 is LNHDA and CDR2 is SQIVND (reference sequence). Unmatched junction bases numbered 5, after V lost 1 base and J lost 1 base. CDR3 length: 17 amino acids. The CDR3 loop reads CASSIVSGTGNTGELFF. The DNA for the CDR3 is TGTGCCAGTAGTATAGTGTCCGGGACAGGGAACACCGGGGAGCTGTTTTTT.

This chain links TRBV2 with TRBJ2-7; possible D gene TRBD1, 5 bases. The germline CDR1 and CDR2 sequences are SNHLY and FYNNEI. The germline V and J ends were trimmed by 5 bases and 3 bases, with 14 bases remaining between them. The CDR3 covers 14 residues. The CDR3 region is CASSPQGRYYEQYF. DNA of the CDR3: TGTGCCAGCAGTCCTCAGGGCCGTTACTACGAGCAGTACTTC.

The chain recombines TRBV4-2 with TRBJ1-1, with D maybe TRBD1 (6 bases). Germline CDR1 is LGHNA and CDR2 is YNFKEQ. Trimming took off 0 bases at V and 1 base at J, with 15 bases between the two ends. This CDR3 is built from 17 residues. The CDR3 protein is CASSQDLTGQKNTEAFF. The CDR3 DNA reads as TGTGCCAGCAGCCAAGATCTGACCGGACAGAAGAACACTGAAGCTTTCTTT.